This entry lists 18 T cell receptor beta chains sequenced from one sample in a study of blood T cell repertoires in COVID-19. TCRdb keeps only in-frame clones here, not all; method: immunoSEQ multiplex PCR. This table has approximately 220,000 clones, less than 90% appearing once. Sequencing input: peripheral blood. Receptor source: a woman aged 55-70 years who had recovered from COVID-19.

A single count supports this clone. The J gene is TRBJ1-1, the V gene TRBV15, with D unclear. Per germline, CDR1 LNHNV and CDR2 YYDKDF (reference sequence). V was cut by 0 bases and J by 0 bases, with 8 bases left in between. The CDR3 runs 15 residues. The CDR3 spells CATSRDKALNTEAFF. CDR3 in DNA: TGTGCCACCAGCAGAGATAAAGCATTGAACACTGAAGCTTTCTTT.

The genes are TRBV7-9 and TRBJ1-5; a weak D match, TRBD1 (6 bases). Germline CDR1 reads SEHNR; CDR2 reads FQNEAQ (reference sequence). V lost 5 bases, J lost 4 bases, and 15 bases lay in between. CDR3 length equals 15 residues. The chain's CDR3 is CASSTSTGSNQPQHF. DNA of the CDR3: TGTGCCAGCAGCACGAGCACAGGGAGTAATCAGCCCCAGCATTTT.

Only one count was recorded for this clone. The chain couples TRBV7-2 to TRBJ2-1, with a weak D call TRBD2 (5 bases). V was pared by 1 base and J by 4 bases, with 11 bases between. The germline gives CDR1 SGHTA, CDR2 FQGNSA. The CDR3 sequence is 15 residues long. The CDR3 spells CASSLGRIGYNEQFF. CDR3 bases: TGTGCCAGCAGCTTAGGGAGGATAGGTTACAATGAGCAGTTCTTC.

The rearrangement joins TRBV9 to TRBJ2-1; D is unresolved. CDR1 is SGDLS and CDR2 is YYNGEE in the germline V gene. V was cut by 0 bases and J by 2 bases, with 9 bases left in between. This CDR3 spans 15 amino acids. Here the CDR3 reads CASSVAASPYNEQFF. DNA for the CDR3: TGTGCCAGCAGCGTAGCGGCTAGTCCCTACAATGAGCAGTTCTTC. The whole variable domain, remainder taken from reference TRBV9 and TRBJ2-1, is DSGVTQTPKHLITATGQRVTLRCSPRSGDLSVYWYQQSLDQGLQFLIQYYNGEERAKGNILERFSAQQFPDLHSELNLSSLELGDSALYFCASSVAASPYNEQFFGPGTRLTVL.

In its sample, this clone was seen once. The J gene is TRBJ2-2, the V gene TRBV11-1; 9 nucleotides line up with TRBD2. Trimming cost V 3 bases and J 3 bases; bases outside gene matches: 5. The V gene's germline CDR1 is SGHAT and CDR2 FQDESV (reference sequence). The CDR3 loop spans 16 amino acids. CDR3 nucleotides: TGTGCCAGCAGCTTTAGCGGGGGCACTCACACCGGGGAGCTGTTTTTT. Amino acids: CASSFSGGTHTGELFF. Full variable domain (missing parts from reference TRBV11-1 and TRBJ2-2): EAEVAQSPRYKITEKSQAVAFWCDPISGHATLYWYRQILGQGPELLVQFQDESVVDDSQLPKDRFSAERLKGVDSTLKIQPAELGDSAMYLCASSFSGGTHTGELFFGEGSRLTVL.

This chain joins TRBV3-1 (or the pseudogene TRBV3-2) and TRBJ1-6; 8 bases fit TRBD1. CDR3 length equals 14 residues. The V gene end was trimmed by 1 base and the J gene end by 10 bases; junction bases not matched to a gene: 3. Germline V gene data show CDR1 as LGHDT and CDR2 as YNNKEL (reference sequence). This CDR3 is CASSQGDRQSPLHF. CDR3 nucleotide sequence: TGTGCCAGCAGCCAAGGGGACAGGCAATCACCCCTCCACTTT.

The gene calls are TRBV25-1 and TRBJ1-6; 7 bases map to TRBD1. This CDR3 comprises 15 residues. The germline V gene encodes CDR1 MGHDK and CDR2 SYGVNS. Losses at the gene ends were 2 bases for V and 5 bases for J; bases not matched to a gene: 3. The CDR3 coding sequence is TGTGCCAGCAGTGAAGCCGGGACAGATAATTCACCCCTCCACTTT. Its protein is CASSEAGTDNSPLHF.

The chain uses TRBV7-9 and TRBJ1-2, with 7 bases matching TRBD1. The junction had 9 bases not matched to a gene; V was cut back by 2 bases and J by 6 bases. In germline, CDR1 is SEHNR, CDR2 FQNEAQ (reference sequence). The CDR3 length is 15 residues. The DNA of the CDR3 is TGTGCCAGCAGCTTAAGGGACAGCCCGTTGGATGGCTACACCTTC. This codes for CASSLRDSPLDGYTF.

The chain couples TRBV12-3 or TRBV12-4 to TRBJ2-3, with D unresolved. This CDR3 has 12 residues. V lost 4 bases to trimming and J lost 2 bases, with 4 bases between them. The CDR3 nucleotides read TGTGCCAGCAGTTCTAACACAGATACGCAGTATTTT. This translates into CASSSNTDTQYF.

The chain couples TRBV11-2 to TRBJ2-7, with 10 bases that match TRBD2. V lost 4 bases to trimming and J lost 6 bases; unmatched junction nucleotides: 9. This CDR3 comprises 15 residues. Germline CDR1 reads SGHAT; CDR2 reads FQNNGV. CDR3 in amino acids: CASSSQLAGRGEQYF. CDR3 DNA sequence: TGTGCCAGCAGCTCCCAACTAGCGGGGCGGGGCGAGCAGTACTTC.

The CDR3 region is CASSLYSDEQFF. Here the CDR3 DNA reads TGTGCCAGCAGTCTCTATTCGGATGAGCAGTTCTTC. This sequence joins TRBV5-4 and TRBJ2-1, with no clear D. Trimming left V 5 bases short and J 8 bases short, with 11 bases between. The CDR3 sequence is 12 residues long. Germline V gene data show CDR1 as SGHNT and CDR2 as YYREEE (reference sequence).

The chain uses TRBV9 and TRBJ2-5; the D gene is possibly TRBD2 (5 bases). V was pared by 0 bases and J by 5 bases, with 11 bases between. Germline V gene lookup returns CDR1 SGDLS and CDR2 YYNGEE. The CDR3 consists of 14 residues. CDR3 protein: CASSVEPSPETQYF. CDR3 in DNA: TGTGCCAGCAGCGTAGAGCCTAGCCCGGAGACCCAGTACTTC.

This chain joins TRBV4-1 and TRBJ2-1; possibly TRBD2 for D (6 bases). CDR1 and CDR2 (germline): MGHRA, YSYEKL. Between the trimmed V and J ends, which lost 5 bases and 4 bases, there was a span of 18 bases. CDR3 length: 16 residues. The CDR3 is CASSDPRGKRYNEQFF. Written as DNA, the CDR3 is TGCGCCAGCAGCGACCCGCGGGGTAAGCGTTACAATGAGCAGTTCTTC.

V usage is TRBV19 and J usage is TRBJ1-1, with D tentatively TRBD1 (6 bases). Trimming cost V 0 bases and J 8 bases, with 19 bases left between them. The CDR3 length is 16 residues. Per the germline V gene, CDR1 is LNHDA and CDR2 is SQIVND (reference sequence). CDR3 nucleotides: TGTGCCAGTAGTATAGAGATGTCCACAGGGACCAGGGAAGCTTTCTTT. It is translated as CASSIEMSTGTREAFF.

The CDR3 spells CAWSQDSYGYTF. DNA of the CDR3: TGTGCCTGGAGTCAGGACAGCTATGGCTACACCTTC. This rearrangement joins TRBV30 to TRBJ1-2, with D possibly matching TRBD1 (6 bases). Germline-derived CDR1 and CDR2 are GTSNPN and SVGIG (reference sequence). The CDR3 spans 12 residues. With 2 bases removed from V and 4 bases from J, the gap between germline ends came to 8 bases. Full variable domain (missing parts from reference TRBV30 and TRBJ1-2): SQTIHQWPATLVQPVGSPLSLECTVEGTSNPNLYWYRQAAGRGLQLLFYSVGIGQISSEVPQNLSASRPQDRQFILSSKKLLLSDSGFYLCAWSQDSYGYTFGSGTRLTVV.

This chain links TRBV5-1 with TRBJ1-2; 7 bases line up with TRBD1. The CDR3 has 15 amino acids. With 3 bases clipped from V and 4 bases from J, the junction kept 9 bases outside the gene matches. Germline values: CDR1 SGHRS, CDR2 YFSETQ. For the CDR3, the DNA is TGCGCCAGCAGCTCCTATGTCCAGGGGGGCTATGGCTACACCTTC. Amino acid sequence: CASSSYVQGGYGYTF.

This chain joins TRBV9 and TRBJ1-5, with D hard to call. The V and J ends lost 0 bases and 5 bases respectively, with 12 bases between them. The CDR3 extends over 15 amino acids. Germline assignment: CDR1 SGDLS and CDR2 YYNGEE. This chain's CDR3 is CASSVDPGRDQPQHF. The CDR3 DNA reads as TGTGCCAGCAGCGTAGATCCGGGGAGGGATCAGCCCCAGCATTTT.

The gene calls are TRBV25-1 and TRBJ1-1, with unresolved D. Germline-derived CDR1 and CDR2 are MGHDK and SYGVNS. The CDR3 spans 13 residues. V was pared by 6 bases and J by 0 bases, with 8 bases between. The CDR3 coding sequence is TGTGCCAGCAGGTACAGCATGAACACTGAAGCTTTCTTT. It specifies CASRYSMNTEAFF.